This T cell receptor (beta chain) was captured in a study of T cell responses to AZD1222 COVID-19 vaccine. Analysis merged second doses at about 4 or about 12 weeks. V shed 6 bases and J shed 5 bases, with 17 bases lying between them. The CDR3 loop spans 14 amino acids. CDR1 is ENHRY and CDR2 is SYGVKD in the germline V gene. Sequencing used immunoSEQ multiplex PCR; TCRdb keeps in-frame clones, though not all of them. This table holds approximately 80,000 clones, 75% to 90% found once. Findings of the study overall: Repertoire sampling was restricted to post-peak T cell response timepoints. Baseline serostatus was positive in only a handful of AZD1222 recipients. White British people made up most donors, females outnumbered males, and clonal diversity was possibly underestimated.

About this clone: What it binds is not known.

The sequenced sample was peripheral blood, obtained 28 days after the second AZD1222 dose. V gene TRBV10-3 combines with J gene TRBJ2-7; the D gene could be TRBD1 or TRBD2 (5 bases each). The origin of this receptor is an adult who received the AZD1222 COVID-19 vaccine. CDR3 bases: TGTGCCATCAGCAACGGGGCAGGCGCAAACGAGCAGTACTTC. This sequence encodes CAISNGAGANEQYF.